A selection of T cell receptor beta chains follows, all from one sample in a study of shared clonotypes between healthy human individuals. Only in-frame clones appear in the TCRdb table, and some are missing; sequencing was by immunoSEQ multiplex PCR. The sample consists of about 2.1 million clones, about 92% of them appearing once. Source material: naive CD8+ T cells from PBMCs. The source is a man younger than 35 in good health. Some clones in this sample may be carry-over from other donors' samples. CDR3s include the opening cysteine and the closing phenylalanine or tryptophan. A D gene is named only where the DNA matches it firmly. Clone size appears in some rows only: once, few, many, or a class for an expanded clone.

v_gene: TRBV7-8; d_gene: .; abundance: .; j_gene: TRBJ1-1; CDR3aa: CASSPPLRTEAFF; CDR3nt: TGTGCCAGCAGCCCTCCTCTACGGACTGAAGCTTTCTTT
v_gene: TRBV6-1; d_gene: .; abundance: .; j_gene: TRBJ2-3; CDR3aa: CASSALTVQTDTQYF; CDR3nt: TGTGCCAGCAGTGCTTTGACAGTCCAAACAGATACGCAGTATTTT
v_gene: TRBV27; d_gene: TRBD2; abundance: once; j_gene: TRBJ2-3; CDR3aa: CASRILPSGSTDTQYF; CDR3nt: TGTGCCAGCCGGATTTTGCCTAGCGGGAGTACAGATACGCAGTATTTT
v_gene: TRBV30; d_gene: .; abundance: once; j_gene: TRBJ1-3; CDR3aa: CAWYSGNTIYF; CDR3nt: TGTGCCTGGTACAGTGGAAACACCATATATTTT
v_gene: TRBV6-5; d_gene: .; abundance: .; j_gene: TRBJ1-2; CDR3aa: CASSLSGIGYTF; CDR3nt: TGTGCCAGCAGTTTATCAGGGATCGGCTACACCTTC
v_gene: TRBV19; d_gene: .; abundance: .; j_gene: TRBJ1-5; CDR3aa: CASSPSVYQPQHF; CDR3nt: TGTGCCAGTAGCCCCTCAGTTTATCAGCCCCAGCATTTT
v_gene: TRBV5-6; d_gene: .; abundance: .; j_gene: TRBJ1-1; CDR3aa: CASSLGSNTEAFF; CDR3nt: TGTGCCAGCAGCTTGGGGTCAAACACTGAAGCTTTCTTT
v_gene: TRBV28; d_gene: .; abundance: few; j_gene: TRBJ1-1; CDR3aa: CASSLWGAEAFF; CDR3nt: TGTGCCAGCAGTTTGTGGGGGGCTGAAGCTTTCTTT
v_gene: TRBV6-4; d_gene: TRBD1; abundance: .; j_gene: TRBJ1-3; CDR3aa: CASSDGDRGSGNTIYF; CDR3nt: TGTGCCAGCAGTGATGGGGACAGGGGCTCTGGAAACACCATATATTTT
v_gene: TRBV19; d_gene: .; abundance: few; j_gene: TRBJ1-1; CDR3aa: CASSIEGVTEAFF; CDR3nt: TGTGCCAGTAGTATAGAGGGGGTCACTGAAGCTTTCTTT
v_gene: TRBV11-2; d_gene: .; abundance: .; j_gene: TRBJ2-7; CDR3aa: CASSRSRDPYEQYF; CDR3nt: TGTGCCAGCAGCAGATCCCGGGACCCCTACGAGCAGTACTTC
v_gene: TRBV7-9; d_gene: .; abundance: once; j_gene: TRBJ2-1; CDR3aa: CASSLDRGSYNEQFF; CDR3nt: TGTGCCAGCAGCTTAGACCGGGGATCCTACAATGAGCAGTTCTTC
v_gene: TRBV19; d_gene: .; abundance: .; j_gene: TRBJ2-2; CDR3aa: CATRLVTGELFF; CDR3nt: TGTGCCACCCGACTAGTTACCGGGGAGCTGTTTTTT
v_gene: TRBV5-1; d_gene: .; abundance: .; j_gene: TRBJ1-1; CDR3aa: CASSLSMNTEAFF; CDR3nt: TGCGCCAGCAGCTTGAGCATGAACACTGAAGCTTTCTTT
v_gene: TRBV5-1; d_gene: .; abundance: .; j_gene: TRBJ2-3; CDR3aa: CASSWDFSRGNTQYF; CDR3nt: TGCGCCAGCAGCTGGGACTTTTCCAGGGGTAATACGCAGTATTTT
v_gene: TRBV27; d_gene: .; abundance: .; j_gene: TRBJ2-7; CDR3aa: CASSLSILGSYEQYF; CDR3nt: TGTGCCAGCAGTTTATCGATTCTCGGGTCCTACGAGCAGTACTTC
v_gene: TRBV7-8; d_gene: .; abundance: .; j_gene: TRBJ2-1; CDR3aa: CASTLGAGWSYNEQFF; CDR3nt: TGTGCCAGTACACTTGGTGCCGGTTGGAGCTACAATGAGCAGTTCTTC
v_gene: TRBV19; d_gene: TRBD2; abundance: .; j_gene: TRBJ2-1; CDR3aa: CASSIGSGEGIYNEQFF; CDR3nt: TGTGCCAGTAGTATAGGAAGCGGGGAGGGTATTTACAATGAGCAGTTCTTC